The clone carrying this T cell receptor (beta chain) was counted ten times or more. What it binds is unknown. Time point denoted: patch test 1, 2 weeks after DPC sensitization. As for treatment: therapeutic diphenylcyclopropenone sensitization with weekly scalp DPC. TCRdb ran MiXCR on the RACE reads and lists one entry per CDR3 protein. The data hold some 81,000 distinct CDR3 sequences, with approximately 8% observed a single time. This sample was included in a study of human T cells and chemical hapten exposure. Study background: 2% DPC applied to a roughly 2 cm by roughly 2 cm arm area sensitized donors.

This CDR3 contains 12 residues. Germline-derived CDR1 and CDR2 are SNHLY and FYNNEI. Germline trimming cut 6 bases from V and 4 bases from J; bases unmatched to any gene: 2. Study-wide points: The presence of alopecia in the donors means their immune response may differ from healthy people's.

V is TRBV2 and J is TRBJ1-2, with 7 bases fitting TRBD1. Source: whole blood, taken in connection with sensitization to the hapten diphenylcyclopropenone (DPC). The source of this sequence is a young woman with alopecia areata. Some clones in this sample may be carry-over from other donors' samples. DNA for the CDR3: TGTGCCAGCAGGGGACAGTTCTATGGCTACACCTTC. The encoded protein is CASRGQFYGYTF.